This T cell receptor (beta chain) was recorded in a study of blood T cell repertoires in COVID-19 (dated by TCRdb to between 2020 and 2021). Study-wide context: Collaborator samples came from the United States, Italy and Spain and covered acute and convalescent phases of COVID-19. The material from the prospective study consisted of cDNA or gDNA derived from T cells, B-cell-depleted T cells, or PBMCs. The dataset comprised deeply sampled blood TCRbeta repertoires from subjects exposed to, actively infected with, or recovered from COVID-19. The repertoires were released in a freely available public database intended as a resource for research on the immune response to SARS-CoV-2. The samples were drawn from the first 160 participants of the ongoing ImmuneRACE study and from 1,254 subjects provided by 6 global collaborators. A de-identified subject ID, COVID-19 status, age in years and sex were almost always included in the sample metadata. Where HLA class I and class II types were available, the types were taken from metadata supplied by the sample provider, not from assay-based typing.

Each collaborating institution followed its own protocols to collect whole blood in K2EDTA tubes. Collaborator samples were shipped for TCRbeta analysis as frozen whole blood, isolated PBMCs, or DNA extracted from either sample type. The research as a whole found: The amount of clinical and demographic metadata varied by source and participant and was provided uncurated.

In regard to this clone: Its antigen specificity is not known. Per-base qualities were not stored, and no clone one base away is much larger.

TCRbeta CDR3 regions were amplified from genomic DNA using the immunoSEQ Assay, a bias-controlled multiplex PCR. The source study handled its data this way. Nucleated cell counts per sample were estimated from amplification of reference gene primers within the assay. Sequence reads were collapsed and filtered to measure the absolute abundance of every unique TCRbeta CDR3 rearrangement. For each sample, productive Simpson clonality was calculated as the square root of Simpson's diversity index over productive rearrangements. This is the immuneACCESS table as TCRdb keeps it, with only in-frame sequences that have V and J called. A part of the clones is gone; compared with another copy, unresolved V genes explain less than half, and the rest is unexplained. D and trimming were read from the DNA, whereas the V and J calls and clone size are those reported in that table. The sample has about 120,000 clones on record, more than 75% of them singletons. 1.4% to 1.5% of the sample goes to the ten largest clones.

Relative to germline, V is 1 base shorter and J is 4 bases shorter, with 11 bases between their ends. CDR1 and CDR2 (SGHTA, FQGNSA) derive from the germline V gene. The CDR3, cysteine through phenylalanine, is 15 amino acids long. Of all the DNA, just the CDR3 is kept, 45 bases in frame from base 1. The sequence derives from a man aged 40-50 years with acute or convalescent COVID-19. The sequence joins TRBV7-2 to TRBJ2-1; the best D guess is TRBD2, with 6 bases matching. Sequences were obtained from peripheral blood. The DNA is as follows: TGTGCCAGCAGCTTAGGCCAGGGAGGTTACAATGAGCAGTTCTTC. Its protein reads: CASSLGQGGYNEQFF.